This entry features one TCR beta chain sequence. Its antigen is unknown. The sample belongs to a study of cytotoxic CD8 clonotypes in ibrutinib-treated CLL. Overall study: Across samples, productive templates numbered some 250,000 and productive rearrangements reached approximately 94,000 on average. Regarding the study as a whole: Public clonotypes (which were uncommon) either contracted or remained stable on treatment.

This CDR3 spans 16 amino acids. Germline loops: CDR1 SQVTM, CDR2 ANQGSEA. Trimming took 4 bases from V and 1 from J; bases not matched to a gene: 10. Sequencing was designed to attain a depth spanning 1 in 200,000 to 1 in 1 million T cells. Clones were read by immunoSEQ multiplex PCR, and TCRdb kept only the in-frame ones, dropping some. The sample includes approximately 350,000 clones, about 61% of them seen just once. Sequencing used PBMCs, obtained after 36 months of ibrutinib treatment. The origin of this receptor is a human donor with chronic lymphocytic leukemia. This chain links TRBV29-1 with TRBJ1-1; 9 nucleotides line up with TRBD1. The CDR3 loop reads CSVVSRTGAPNTEAFF. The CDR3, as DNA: TGCAGCGTTGTATCCAGGACAGGGGCGCCGAACACTGAAGCTTTCTTT.